This record concerns one TCR beta chain sequence. Authors' data handling: How many nucleated cells were present was estimated from reference gene primer amplification. Assay used: immunoSEQ multiplex PCR; TCRdb lists only in-frame clones, some missing. V, J and clone size are those of that table, while D and trimming were read from the DNA. The data hold 300,000 to 450,000 clones, with 85% observed a single time. These data originate in a study of blood T cell repertoires in COVID-19. Study overall: Researchers got acute and convalescent COVID-19 samples from the United States, Italy and Spain. The analysed material was cDNA or gDNA that came from T cells, B-cell-depleted T cells, or PBMCs.

The CDR3 is 13 amino acids. CDR1 is SGHTA, CDR2 FQGNSA, per germline. Trimming removed 1 base at V and 2 bases at J, with 6 bases between. The sequence derives from a woman between 18 and 29 years old with acute or convalescent COVID-19. V and J are TRBV7-2 and TRBJ2-7; D gene uncertain. Material: peripheral blood. The DNA for the CDR3 is TGTGCCAGCAGCTTAGGGCAACCCTACGAGCAGTACTTC. Residues: CASSLGQPYEQYF.